These T cell receptor beta chains were read from a single sample in a study of cytomegalovirus exposure and HLA in healthy donors. Only in-frame clones appear in the TCRdb table, and some are missing; sequencing was by immunoSEQ multiplex PCR. This sample has about 150,000 clones, with under 80% found just once. The sequenced sample was PBMCs. These receptors all come from a man under 40 in good health and CMV-seronegative. The CDR3 runs from the conserved cysteine through the conserved F or W. D genes are given only for firm matches. A clone size is listed for some rows: how often the clone was seen (once, few, many), or a class if it is expanded.

D gene: TRBD1; clone size: -; V gene: TRBV6-1; J gene: TRBJ1-6; CDR3 DNA: TGTGCCAGCAGCGGGACAGTCTATAATTCACCCCTCCACTTT; CDR3 protein: CASSGTVYNSPLHF
D gene: TRBD2; clone size: -; V gene: TRBV7-2; J gene: TRBJ2-1; CDR3 DNA: TGTGCCAGCAGCGCACTAGCGGGGGGGCACAATGAGCAGTTCTTC; CDR3 protein: CASSALAGGHNEQFF
D gene: TRBD2; clone size: once; V gene: TRBV15; J gene: TRBJ2-5; CDR3 DNA: TGTGCCACCAGCTATTTACCCGGACTAGCCCGAGAGACCCAGTACTTC; CDR3 protein: CATSYLPGLARETQYF
D gene: TRBD1; clone size: -; V gene: TRBV9; J gene: TRBJ1-3; CDR3 DNA: TGTGCCAGCAGCTCAACCGGTGGGGACAGGGGGCCAGGAAACACCATATATTTT; CDR3 protein: CASSSTGGDRGPGNTIYF
D gene: TRBD2; clone size: -; V gene: TRBV4-3; J gene: TRBJ2-3; CDR3 DNA: TGCGCCAGCAGCCGACTACTCCGCGGGGGGGCGGGGCGGACAGATACGCAGTATTTT; CDR3 protein: CASSRLLRGGAGRTDTQYF
D gene: -; clone size: -; V gene: TRBV7-9; J gene: TRBJ1-1; CDR3 DNA: TGTGCCAGCAGCGCTACAGTCTCTGAAGCTTTCTTT; CDR3 protein: CASSATVSEAFF
D gene: -; clone size: -; V gene: TRBV29-1; J gene: TRBJ2-3; CDR3 DNA: TGCAGCGTTGAAGAAAATTTACAGCCAGATACGCAGTATTTT; CDR3 protein: CSVEENLQPDTQYF
D gene: -; clone size: -; V gene: TRBV5-1; J gene: TRBJ2-1; CDR3 DNA: TGCGCCAGCAGCTTGGGGGGGCCTCTCAATGAGCAGTTCTTC; CDR3 protein: CASSLGGPLNEQFF
D gene: TRBD2; clone size: -; V gene: TRBV28; J gene: TRBJ2-3; CDR3 DNA: TGTGCCAGCAGTTTCCCGCGGGGGGTTTCTAGCACAGATACGCAGTATTTT; CDR3 protein: CASSFPRGVSSTDTQYF
D gene: TRBD1; clone size: -; V gene: TRBV28; J gene: TRBJ2-3; CDR3 DNA: TGTGCCAGCAGAAAGACAGGGACCGCAGATACGCAGTATTTT; CDR3 protein: CASRKTGTADTQYF
D gene: -; clone size: -; V gene: TRBV27; J gene: TRBJ2-3; CDR3 DNA: TGTGCCAGCAGTTTTAGAAGGGGGCTAGCGGGCGCAGATACGCAGTATTTT; CDR3 protein: CASSFRRGLAGADTQYF
D gene: -; clone size: few; V gene: TRBV7-9; J gene: TRBJ1-1; CDR3 DNA: TGTGCCAGCAGCACGTTTCAGGGAACTGAAGCTTTCTTT; CDR3 protein: CASSTFQGTEAFF
D gene: TRBD1; clone size: -; V gene: TRBV5-1; J gene: TRBJ1-1; CDR3 DNA: TGCGCCAGCAGCCGGGGACAGGGGTATCTGAACACTGAAGCTTTCTTT; CDR3 protein: CASSRGQGYLNTEAFF
D gene: TRBD2; clone size: -; V gene: TRBV5-1; J gene: TRBJ2-7; CDR3 DNA: TGCGCCAGCAGCCGGGAGGCTAGGTCCTACGAGCAGTACTTC; CDR3 protein: CASSREARSYEQYF
D gene: -; clone size: -; V gene: TRBV10-3; J gene: TRBJ2-7; CDR3 DNA: TGTGCCATCAGTGAGTCCGTCGTTTACGAGCAGTACTTC; CDR3 protein: CAISESVVYEQYF
D gene: TRBD2; clone size: -; V gene: TRBV5-1; J gene: TRBJ2-1; CDR3 DNA: TGCGCCAGCAGCTTGGCCAGCGGGGGCCATTTTTACAATGAGCAGTTCTTC; CDR3 protein: CASSLASGGHFYNEQFF
D gene: -; clone size: -; V gene: TRBV7-9; J gene: TRBJ2-3; CDR3 DNA: TGTGCCAGCAGCTTAGCGCGGGACAGATTCCTAGATACGCAGTATTTT; CDR3 protein: CASSLARDRFLDTQYF
D gene: TRBD1; clone size: few; V gene: TRBV6-1; J gene: TRBJ1-5; CDR3 DNA: TGTGCCAGCAGTGCCGGACAGGGATTTTCGGGCAATCAGCCCCAGCATTTT; CDR3 protein: CASSAGQGFSGNQPQHF
D gene: TRBD2; clone size: -; V gene: TRBV25-1; J gene: TRBJ2-3; CDR3 DNA: TGTGCCAGCGGGAGTGCCCTTAGCGGGGGGGGCACAGATACGCAGTATTTT; CDR3 protein: CASGSALSGGGTDTQYF
D gene: -; clone size: -; V gene: TRBV23-1; J gene: TRBJ2-5; CDR3 DNA: TGCGCCAGCAGTCAAGGGGGGGAGACCCAGTACTTC; CDR3 protein: CASSQGGETQYF
D gene: -; clone size: -; V gene: TRBV19; J gene: TRBJ1-5; CDR3 DNA: TGTGCCGCGGTCCGCCGTGGCAATCAGCCCCAGCATTTT; CDR3 protein: CAAVRRGNQPQHF
D gene: -; clone size: -; V gene: TRBV28; J gene: TRBJ2-7; CDR3 DNA: TGTGCCAGCCAGTTATCCGGGACAACACTATACGAGCAGTACTTC; CDR3 protein: CASQLSGTTLYEQYF
D gene: -; clone size: -; V gene: TRBV7-9; J gene: TRBJ2-7; CDR3 DNA: TGTGCCAGCAGCTTAGGGGGGGACAGAGGAACCTACGAGCAGTACTTC; CDR3 protein: CASSLGGDRGTYEQYF
D gene: TRBD1; clone size: -; V gene: TRBV7-9; J gene: TRBJ1-2; CDR3 DNA: TGTGCCAGCTCCCCCGGGACAGGGATCGGTGGCTACACCTTC; CDR3 protein: CASSPGTGIGGYTF
D gene: -; clone size: -; V gene: TRBV4-3; J gene: TRBJ2-3; CDR3 DNA: TGCGCCAGCAGCCAAGATTTCCGGACTAGCACAGATACGCAGTATTTT; CDR3 protein: CASSQDFRTSTDTQYF
D gene: -; clone size: few; V gene: TRBV7-9; J gene: TRBJ1-3; CDR3 DNA: TGTGCCAGCAGCAACAGCAACACCATATATTTT; CDR3 protein: CASSNSNTIYF
D gene: -; clone size: -; V gene: TRBV2; J gene: TRBJ1-1; CDR3 DNA: TGTGCCAGCACCATGGGACAGAACACTGAAGCTTTCTTT; CDR3 protein: CASTMGQNTEAFF
D gene: -; clone size: few; V gene: TRBV19; J gene: TRBJ1-4; CDR3 DNA: TGTGCCAGCAGGAAGAGTGCAACTAATGAAAAACTGTTTTTT; CDR3 protein: CASRKSATNEKLFF
D gene: -; clone size: few; V gene: TRBV6-1; J gene: TRBJ2-3; CDR3 DNA: TGTGCCAGCAGTGAAGAAGATCACTCTGACACAGATACGCAGTATTTT; CDR3 protein: CASSEEDHSDTDTQYF
D gene: TRBD1; clone size: -; V gene: TRBV6-5; J gene: TRBJ1-6; CDR3 DNA: TGTGCCAGCAGTTACTCAAGGACAGGGGCTTCACCCCTCCACTTT; CDR3 protein: CASSYSRTGASPLHF
D gene: -; clone size: -; V gene: TRBV4-3; J gene: TRBJ1-4; CDR3 DNA: TGCGCCAGCACCACTGAACTTTTCAATGAAAAACTGTTTTTT; CDR3 protein: CASTTELFNEKLFF
D gene: TRBD1; clone size: -; V gene: TRBV4-1; J gene: TRBJ1-1; CDR3 DNA: TGCGCCAGCAGCCAAGACTACAGGGGGCGCGACACTGAAGCTTTCTTT; CDR3 protein: CASSQDYRGRDTEAFF
D gene: -; clone size: few; V gene: TRBV10-3; J gene: TRBJ2-6; CDR3 DNA: TGTGCCATCAGTGAGTTGAGCTCTGGGGCCAACGTCCTGACTTTC; CDR3 protein: CAISELSSGANVLTF
D gene: TRBD2; clone size: few; V gene: TRBV7-2; J gene: TRBJ2-3; CDR3 DNA: TGTGCCAGCAGCTTAGCGGCTAGCGGGGCGGGAGATACGCAGTATTTT; CDR3 protein: CASSLAASGAGDTQYF
D gene: -; clone size: -; V gene: TRBV7-2; J gene: TRBJ1-1; CDR3 DNA: TGTGCCAGCAGATCTCCACTCAGGGGCACTGAAGCTTTCTTT; CDR3 protein: CASRSPLRGTEAFF
D gene: TRBD1; clone size: once; V gene: TRBV2; J gene: TRBJ2-5; CDR3 DNA: TGTGCCAGCACCCGGGACAGGCAATTCCAAGAGACCCAGTACTTC; CDR3 protein: CASTRDRQFQETQYF
D gene: -; clone size: once; V gene: TRBV7-9; J gene: TRBJ2-7; CDR3 DNA: TGTGCCAGCAGCTTCGGGTTCGGCAGGGAAGACGAGCAGTACTTC; CDR3 protein: CASSFGFGREDEQYF
D gene: TRBD1; clone size: -; V gene: TRBV29-1; J gene: TRBJ2-7; CDR3 DNA: TGCAGCGTTGAAGAAGGGACAGGGAATAATTACGAGCAGTACTTC; CDR3 protein: CSVEEGTGNNYEQYF
D gene: TRBD1; clone size: -; V gene: TRBV28; J gene: TRBJ1-6; CDR3 DNA: TGTGCCAGCAGTTTTGGGGACAGGGGCGGAGGAATCCACTTT; CDR3 protein: CASSFGDRGGGIHF
D gene: -; clone size: -; V gene: TRBV7-9; J gene: TRBJ2-7; CDR3 DNA: TGTGCCAGCAGCGCAGACATCTCCTACGAGCAGTACTTC; CDR3 protein: CASSADISYEQYF
D gene: -; clone size: -; V gene: TRBV5-5; J gene: TRBJ1-4; CDR3 DNA: TGTGCCAGCAGCTTTGGAGAGGGGGTTAATGAAAAACTGTTTTTT; CDR3 protein: CASSFGEGVNEKLFF
D gene: -; clone size: -; V gene: TRBV6-5; J gene: TRBJ2-3; CDR3 DNA: TGTGCCAGCAGTTACTCTTACCAGGGTGAAGATACGCAGTATTTT; CDR3 protein: CASSYSYQGEDTQYF
D gene: TRBD2; clone size: -; V gene: TRBV19; J gene: TRBJ2-1; CDR3 DNA: TGTGCCAGTAGTATAATCTCGCGAACTAGCGGGGGGGCCAATGAGCAGTTCTTC; CDR3 protein: CASSIISRTSGGANEQFF
D gene: TRBD2; clone size: -; V gene: TRBV13; J gene: TRBJ2-7; CDR3 DNA: TGTGCCAGCACCCTTGGTCGGGGGGGCCGCTACGAGCAGTACTTC; CDR3 protein: CASTLGRGGRYEQYF
D gene: -; clone size: -; V gene: TRBV30; J gene: TRBJ1-2; CDR3 DNA: TGTGCCTGGAGTCAACAGGGCTACTATGGCTACCCCTTC; CDR3 protein: CAWSQQGYYGYPF
D gene: -; clone size: -; V gene: TRBV9; J gene: TRBJ1-1; CDR3 DNA: TGTGCCAGCAGCGTAGCAGGGATAGACACTGAAGCTTTCTTT; CDR3 protein: CASSVAGIDTEAFF
D gene: -; clone size: -; V gene: TRBV11-3; J gene: TRBJ2-2; CDR3 DNA: TGTGCCAGCAGCTTATCAGGGAACGGGGAGCTGTTTTTT; CDR3 protein: CASSLSGNGELFF
D gene: TRBD1; clone size: once; V gene: TRBV29-1; J gene: TRBJ2-7; CDR3 DNA: TGCAGCGTAGTAACGGGACAGGGAGCCGAGCAGTACTTC; CDR3 protein: CSVVTGQGAEQYF
D gene: TRBD2; clone size: -; V gene: TRBV7-9; J gene: TRBJ2-5; CDR3 DNA: TGTGCCAGCAGACGGGCTGGGAGGGGAGAGACCCAGTACTTC; CDR3 protein: CASRRAGRGETQYF
D gene: -; clone size: -; V gene: TRBV7-2; J gene: TRBJ1-6; CDR3 DNA: TGTGCCAGCAGCTTAGATCGGGGTGGGTTGGCACCCCTCCACTTT; CDR3 protein: CASSLDRGGLAPLHF
D gene: -; clone size: -; V gene: TRBV28; J gene: TRBJ2-2; CDR3 DNA: TGTGCCAGCAGTTTGATTACAGCCGACACCGGGGAGCTGTTTTTT; CDR3 protein: CASSLITADTGELFF
D gene: TRBD2; clone size: -; V gene: TRBV4-3; J gene: TRBJ2-3; CDR3 DNA: TGCGCCAGCAGCCCCGGGGGCGGGGGGGCGTCAGATACGCAGTATTTT; CDR3 protein: CASSPGGGGASDTQYF
D gene: TRBD1; clone size: few; V gene: TRBV5-1; J gene: TRBJ1-1; CDR3 DNA: TGCGCCAGCAGCTTGAGTGGACAGGGGGCCGGTGACACTGAAGCTTTCTTT; CDR3 protein: CASSLSGQGAGDTEAFF
D gene: TRBD2; clone size: once; V gene: TRBV7-2; J gene: TRBJ2-1; CDR3 DNA: TGTGCCAGCAGCTTACTAGCGGGGGGATCCTACAATGAGCAGTTCTTC; CDR3 protein: CASSLLAGGSYNEQFF
D gene: -; clone size: few; V gene: TRBV4-2; J gene: TRBJ2-2; CDR3 DNA: TGTGCCAGCAGGCAGAGAGTGGGGGGCACCGGGGAGCTGTTTTTT; CDR3 protein: CASRQRVGGTGELFF
D gene: TRBD1; clone size: -; V gene: TRBV5-1; J gene: TRBJ2-2; CDR3 DNA: TGCGCCAGCAGCTTGGGGACAGGGGGTAACACCGGGGAGCTGTTTTTT; CDR3 protein: CASSLGTGGNTGELFF
D gene: TRBD1; clone size: -; V gene: TRBV30; J gene: TRBJ1-5; CDR3 DNA: TGTGCCTGGAGTGTAACGGGGACAGTATATAGCAATCAGCCCCAGCATTTT; CDR3 protein: CAWSVTGTVYSNQPQHF
D gene: -; clone size: -; V gene: TRBV5-5; J gene: TRBJ1-1; CDR3 DNA: TGTGCCAGCAGCTCACAGTTGAACACTGAAGCTTTCTTT; CDR3 protein: CASSSQLNTEAFF